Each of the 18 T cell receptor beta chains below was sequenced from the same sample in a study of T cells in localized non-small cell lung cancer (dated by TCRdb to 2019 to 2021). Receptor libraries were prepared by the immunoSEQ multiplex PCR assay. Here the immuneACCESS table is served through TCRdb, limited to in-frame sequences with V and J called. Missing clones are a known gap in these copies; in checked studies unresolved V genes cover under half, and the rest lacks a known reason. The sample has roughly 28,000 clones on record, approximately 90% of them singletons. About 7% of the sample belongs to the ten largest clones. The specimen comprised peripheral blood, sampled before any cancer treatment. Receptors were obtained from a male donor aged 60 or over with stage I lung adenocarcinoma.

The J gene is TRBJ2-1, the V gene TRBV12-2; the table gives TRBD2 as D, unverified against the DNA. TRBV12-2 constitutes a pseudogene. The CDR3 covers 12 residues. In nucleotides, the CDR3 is TGTGCAAGTCGCCTCGTTGTCAATGAGCAGTTCTTC. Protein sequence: CASRLVVNEQFF.

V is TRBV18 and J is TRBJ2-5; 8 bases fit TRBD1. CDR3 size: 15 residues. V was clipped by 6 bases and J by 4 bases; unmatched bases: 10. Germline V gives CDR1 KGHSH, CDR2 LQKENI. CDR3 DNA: TGTGCCAGCTCTCCCAACCAGGGGGCCGGAGAGACCCAGTACTTC. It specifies CASSPNQGAGETQYF.

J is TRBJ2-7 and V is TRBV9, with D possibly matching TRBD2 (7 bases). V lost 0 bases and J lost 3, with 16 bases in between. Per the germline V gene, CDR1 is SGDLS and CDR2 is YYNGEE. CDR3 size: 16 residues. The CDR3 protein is CASSVAWDGGLYEQYF. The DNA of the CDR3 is TGTGCCAGCAGCGTAGCTTGGGACGGGGGGCTCTACGAGCAGTACTTC.

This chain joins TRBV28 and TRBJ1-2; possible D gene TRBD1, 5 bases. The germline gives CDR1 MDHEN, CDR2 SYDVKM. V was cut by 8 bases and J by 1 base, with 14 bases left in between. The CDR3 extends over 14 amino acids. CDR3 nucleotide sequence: TGTGCCAGCTCAACGGGACTGATTAACTATGGCTACACCTTC. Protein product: CASSTGLINYGYTF.

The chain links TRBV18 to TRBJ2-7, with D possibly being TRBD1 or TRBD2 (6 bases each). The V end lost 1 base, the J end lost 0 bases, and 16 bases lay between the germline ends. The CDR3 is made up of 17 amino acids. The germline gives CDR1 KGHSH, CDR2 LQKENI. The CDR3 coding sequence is TGTGCCAGCTCACCACTATGGGGGCGGGATCACTCCTACGAGCAGTACTTC. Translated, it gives CASSPLWGRDHSYEQYF.

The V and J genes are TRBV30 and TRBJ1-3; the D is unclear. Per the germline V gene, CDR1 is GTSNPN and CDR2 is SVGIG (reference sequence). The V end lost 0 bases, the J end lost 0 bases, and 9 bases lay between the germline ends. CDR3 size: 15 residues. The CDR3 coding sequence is TGTGCCTGGAGTGTAAGCGGACTCTCTGGAAACACCATATATTTT. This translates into CAWSVSGLSGNTIYF.

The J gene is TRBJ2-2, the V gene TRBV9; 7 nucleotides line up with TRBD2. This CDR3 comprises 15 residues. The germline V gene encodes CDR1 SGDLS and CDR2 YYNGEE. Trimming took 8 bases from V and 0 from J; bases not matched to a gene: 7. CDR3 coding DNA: TGTGCCAGTCGCGGGGGAAATTCGAACACCGGGGAGCTGTTTTTT. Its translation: CASRGGNSNTGELFF.

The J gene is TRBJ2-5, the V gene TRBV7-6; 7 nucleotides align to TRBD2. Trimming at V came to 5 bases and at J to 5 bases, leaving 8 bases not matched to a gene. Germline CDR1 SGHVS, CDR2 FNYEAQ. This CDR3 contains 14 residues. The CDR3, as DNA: TGTGCCAGCAGCCCCACAGTGGGGGGGGAGACCCAGTACTTC. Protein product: CASSPTVGGETQYF.

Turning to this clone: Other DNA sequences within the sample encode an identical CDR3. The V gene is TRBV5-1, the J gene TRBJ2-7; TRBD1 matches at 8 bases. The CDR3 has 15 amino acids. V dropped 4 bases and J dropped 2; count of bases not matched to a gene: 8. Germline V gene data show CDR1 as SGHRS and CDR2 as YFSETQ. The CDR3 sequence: CASSLQTGATYEQYF. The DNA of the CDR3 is TGCGCCAGCAGCCTCCAGACAGGGGCCACCTACGAGCAGTACTTC.

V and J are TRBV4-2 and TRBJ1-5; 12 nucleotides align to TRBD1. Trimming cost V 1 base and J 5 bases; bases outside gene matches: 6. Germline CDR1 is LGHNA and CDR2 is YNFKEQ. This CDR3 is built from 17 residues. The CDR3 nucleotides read TGTGCCAGCAGCCAAGGAGGGACAGGGGGCGCGGATCAGCCCCAGCATTTT. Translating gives CASSQGGTGGADQPQHF.

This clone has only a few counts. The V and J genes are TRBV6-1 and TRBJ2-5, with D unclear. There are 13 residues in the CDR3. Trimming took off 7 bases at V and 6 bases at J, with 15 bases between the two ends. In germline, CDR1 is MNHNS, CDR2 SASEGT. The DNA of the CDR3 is TGTGCCAGCAAGACTCGGATAGGGCAGACCCAGTACTTC. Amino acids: CASKTRIGQTQYF.

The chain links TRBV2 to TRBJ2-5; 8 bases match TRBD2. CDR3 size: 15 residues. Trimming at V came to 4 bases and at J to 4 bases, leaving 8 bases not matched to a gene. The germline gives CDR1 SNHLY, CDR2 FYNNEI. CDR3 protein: CASSVRRGGTETQYF. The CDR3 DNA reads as TGTGCCAGCAGTGTACGCCGGGGGGGCACAGAGACCCAGTACTTC.

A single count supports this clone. The chain's CDR3 is CASSLTSEGNTEAFF. The CDR3 DNA is TGTGCCAGCAGCTTAACTTCGGAGGGAAACACTGAAGCTTTCTTT. This chain links TRBV7-3 with TRBJ1-1; D is uncertain. The CDR3 sequence is 15 residues long. Between the trimmed V and J ends, which lost 0 bases and 2 bases, there was a span of 10 bases. Germline V lookup: CDR1 SGHTA, CDR2 FQGTGA.

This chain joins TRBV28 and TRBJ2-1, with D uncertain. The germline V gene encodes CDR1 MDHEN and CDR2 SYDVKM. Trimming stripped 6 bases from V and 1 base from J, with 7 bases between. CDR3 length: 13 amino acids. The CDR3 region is CASRLQSYNEQFF. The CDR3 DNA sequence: TGTGCCAGCAGATTACAGTCCTACAATGAGCAGTTCTTC. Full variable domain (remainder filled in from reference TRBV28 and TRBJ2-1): DVKVTQSSRYLVKRTGEKVFLECVQDMDHENMFWYRQDPGLGLRLIYFSYDVKMKEKGDIPEGYSVSREKKERFSLILESASTNQTSMYLCASRLQSYNEQFFGPGTRLTVL.

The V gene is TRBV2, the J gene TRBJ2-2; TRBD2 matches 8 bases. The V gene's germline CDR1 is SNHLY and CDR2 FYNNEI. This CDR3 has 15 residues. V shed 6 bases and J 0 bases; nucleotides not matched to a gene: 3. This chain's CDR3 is CASRSGGTNTGELFF. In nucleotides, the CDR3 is TGTGCCAGCAGGAGCGGGGGTACGAACACCGGGGAGCTGTTTTTT. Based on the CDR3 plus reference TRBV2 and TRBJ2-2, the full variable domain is EPEVTQTPSHQVTQMGQEVILRCVPISNHLYFYWYRQILGQKVEFLVSFYNNEISEKSEIFDDQFSVERPDGSNFTLKIRSTKLEDSAMYFCASRSGGTNTGELFFGEGSRLTVL.

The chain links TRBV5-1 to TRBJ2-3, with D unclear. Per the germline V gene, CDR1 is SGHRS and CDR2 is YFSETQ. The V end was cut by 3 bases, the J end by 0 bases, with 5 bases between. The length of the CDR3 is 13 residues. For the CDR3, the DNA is TGCGCCAGCAGCTCCGCTAGCACAGATACGCAGTATTTT. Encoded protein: CASSSASTDTQYF.

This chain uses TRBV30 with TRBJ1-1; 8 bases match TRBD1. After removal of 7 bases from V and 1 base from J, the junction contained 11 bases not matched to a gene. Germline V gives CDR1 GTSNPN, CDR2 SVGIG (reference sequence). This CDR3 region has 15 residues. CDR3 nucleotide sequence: TGTGCCTTATCCATCCACGGGACAGGGAACACTGAAGCTTTCTTT. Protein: CALSIHGTGNTEAFF. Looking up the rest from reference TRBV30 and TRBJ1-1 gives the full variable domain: SQTIHQWPATLVQPVGSPLSLECTVEGTSNPNLYWYRQAAGRGLQLLFYSVGIGQISSEVPQNLSASRPQDRQFILSSKKLLLSDSGFYLCALSIHGTGNTEAFFGQGTRLTVV.

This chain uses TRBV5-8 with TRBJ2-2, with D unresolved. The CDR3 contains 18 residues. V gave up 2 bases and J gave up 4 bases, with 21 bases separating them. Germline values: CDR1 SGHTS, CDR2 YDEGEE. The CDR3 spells CASSLTLLSRPSTGELFF. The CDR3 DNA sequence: TGTGCCAGCAGCTTAACCCTGCTCTCTCGGCCGAGCACCGGGGAGCTGTTTTTT.